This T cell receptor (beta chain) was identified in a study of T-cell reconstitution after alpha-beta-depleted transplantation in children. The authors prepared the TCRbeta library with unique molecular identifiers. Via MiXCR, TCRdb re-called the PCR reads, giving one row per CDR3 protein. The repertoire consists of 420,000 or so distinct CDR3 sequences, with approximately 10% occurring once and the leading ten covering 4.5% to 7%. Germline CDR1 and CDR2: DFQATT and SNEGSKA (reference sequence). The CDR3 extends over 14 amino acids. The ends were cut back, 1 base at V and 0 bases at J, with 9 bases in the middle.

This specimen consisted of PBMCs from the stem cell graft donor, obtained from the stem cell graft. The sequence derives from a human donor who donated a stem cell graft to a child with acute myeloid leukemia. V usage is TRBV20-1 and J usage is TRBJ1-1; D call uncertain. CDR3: CSARAARMNTEAFF. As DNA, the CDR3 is TGCAGTGCTAGAGCGGCACGGATGAACACTGAAGCTTTCTTT.